This T cell receptor beta chain appears in the sequencing data of a study of T cell responses to AZD1222 COVID-19 vaccine. Overall study findings and caveats: Donor demographics were predominantly white British with a female majority; clonal diversity may be underestimated. Reportedly, close to half of spike-specific TCRs are directed against unmutated variant regions. Repertoire sampling was restricted to post-peak T cell response timepoints. Among those given AZD1222, only five to seven were seropositive at baseline.

CDR1 is SGHVS and CDR2 is FNYEAQ in the germline V gene. The CDR3 consists of 16 residues. The ends were cut back, 2 bases at V and 0 bases at J, with 10 bases in the middle. Libraries were prepared by immunoSEQ multiplex PCR; TCRdb keeps only in-frame clonotypes and omits some of them. Counted here are approximately 150,000 clones, 88% occurring once; the ten biggest clones make up about 5%. Regarding this clone: Its specificity is not known.

The sample in question was peripheral blood, obtained 28 days after the second dose of the MenACWY control vaccine. The receptor's source is an adult who received the MenACWY meningococcal vaccine as a control. This chain uses TRBV7-6 with TRBJ2-2, with a tentative D call TRBD2 (6 bases). CDR3 amino acids: CASSLPAGSNTGELFF. CDR3 bases: TGTGCCAGCAGCTTACCCGCGGGATCGAACACCGGGGAGCTGTTTTTT.